This entry lists 2 T cell receptor beta chains sequenced from one sample in a study of identical twins. Each CDR3 protein gets one entry after TCRdb re-called the 5' RACE reads with MiXCR. The table includes approximately 260,000 distinct CDR3 sequences, more than 12% detected once. Sequencing was carried out using memory (CD45RO+) T cells sorted from blood. The receptors shown here come from a woman in her late teens or twenties in good health.

This clonotype has only a few counts. The chain links TRBV7-2 to TRBJ1-5; no clear D gene. The V and J ends lost 2 bases and 5 bases respectively, with 7 bases between them. The CDR3 covers 13 residues. The germline V gene encodes CDR1 SGHTA and CDR2 FQGNSA. CDR3 protein: CASSLFGDQPQHF. The CDR3 coding sequence is TGTGCCAGCAGCTTATTTGGCGATCAGCCCCAGCATTTT.

V gene TRBV10-3 combines with J gene TRBJ1-4; D perhaps matches TRBD1 (6 bases). This CDR3 spans 16 amino acids. From germline, CDR1 is ENHRY and CDR2 SYGVKD. Trimming cost V 10 bases and J 0 bases, with 18 bases left between them. CDR3 nucleotide sequence: TGTGCCACTACGACAGGACGGGGCTCAACTAATGAAAAACTGTTTTTT. It codes for CATTTGRGSTNEKLFF.